These 22 T cell receptor beta chains were all obtained from the same sample, sequenced in a study of immune cell composition in non-small cell lung cancer. Only in-frame clones appear in the TCRdb table, and some are missing; sequencing was by immunoSEQ multiplex PCR. The sample consists of about 4,600 clones, 76% of them appearing once. Specimen: lung tumor tissue. The receptor source for this set is a human donor with non-small cell lung cancer.

This clone was observed once. This sequence joins TRBV10-3 and TRBJ1-5; possibly TRBD1 for D (6 bases). The CDR3 sequence is 17 residues long. The V end lost 1 base, the J end lost 5 bases, and 18 bases lay between the germline ends. Germline V lookup: CDR1 ENHRY, CDR2 SYGVKD. The CDR3 protein is CAISEFSPGESDQPQHF. The DNA for the CDR3 is TGTGCCATCAGTGAGTTTAGCCCAGGGGAGAGTGATCAGCCCCAGCATTTT.

This clone was detected only a few times. The V call is TRBV6-5, the J call TRBJ2-1; 9 bases align to TRBD2. Losses at the gene ends were 6 bases for V and 10 bases for J; bases not matched to a gene: 7. The CDR3 is 13 amino acids. The germline V gene has CDR1 MNHEY and CDR2 SVGAGI. In nucleotides, the CDR3 is TGTGCCAGCAGGCGTCTAGCGGGAAGGGAGCAGTTCTTC. Protein sequence: CASRRLAGREQFF.

This clone was observed a handful of times. The CDR3 region is CASSQGENIQYF. The CDR3 bases are TGTGCCAGCTCACAGGGAGAAAACATTCAGTACTTC. The J gene is TRBJ2-4, the V gene TRBV18, with a weak D call TRBD2 (5 bases). The CDR3 has 12 residues. Trimming shortened V by 4 bases and J by 5 bases, and 6 bases separated the two germline ends. The germline gives CDR1 KGHSH, CDR2 LQKENI.

In its sample, this clone was seen a few times. CDR3: CASSLAGLAGINEQFF. CDR3 nucleotide sequence: TGCGCCAGCAGCTTGGCCGGGCTAGCGGGTATCAATGAGCAGTTCTTC. The V call is TRBV5-1, the J call TRBJ2-1; 8 bases match TRBD2. Trimming removed 0 bases from V and 6 bases from J; junction bases left unmatched: 8. This CDR3 has 16 residues. Germline V gene lookup returns CDR1 SGHRS and CDR2 YFSETQ.

The rearrangement joins TRBV28 to TRBJ2-7; 7 nucleotides align to TRBD1. Per the germline V gene, CDR1 is MDHEN and CDR2 is SYDVKM. J lost 7 bases, V lost 3 bases, and 6 bases had no gene match. The CDR3 totals 13 residues. CDR3 nucleotides: TGTGCCAGCAGTTTGTTGGACAGGCGTGAGCAGTACTTC. Amino acids: CASSLLDRREQYF.

This chain uses TRBV4-1 with TRBJ1-4; D remains unclear. The CDR3 sequence is 15 residues long. Germline V gene lookup returns CDR1 MGHRA and CDR2 YSYEKL. Trimming removed 0 bases at V and 3 bases at J, with 8 bases between. CDR3 sequence (DNA): TGCGCCAGCAGCCAAGATCGGGGTTCTAATGAAAAACTGTTTTTT. It yields the protein CASSQDRGSNEKLFF.

CDR3 residues: CASSLWQYQETQYF. The CDR3 DNA follows: TGTGCCAGCAGCTTATGGCAGTACCAAGAGACCCAGTACTTC. V usage is TRBV7-6 and J usage is TRBJ2-5, with no clear D. CDR1 and CDR2 from the germline V gene are SGHVS and FNYEAQ. This CDR3 spans 14 amino acids. The V end was cut by 2 bases, the J end by 0 bases, with 7 bases between. Using reference TRBV7-6 and TRBJ2-5 for the parts outside the CDR3, the full variable domain is GAGVSQSPRYKVTKRGQDVALRCDPISGHVSLYWYRQALGQGPEFLTYFNYEAQQDKSGLPNDRFSAERPEGSISTLTIQRTEQRDSAMYRCASSLWQYQETQYFGPGTRLLVL.

This clone is labeled as large. The chain is built from TRBV7-3 and TRBJ2-1; 12 bases are a match to TRBD2. The V gene's germline CDR1 is SGHTA and CDR2 FQGTGA. The trim removed 3 bases at V and 10 bases at J, leaving 7 bases unmatched. This CDR3 has 15 amino acids. This CDR3 reads CASSFLAGGPQEQFF. The DNA for the CDR3 is TGTGCCAGCAGCTTTCTAGCGGGAGGGCCTCAGGAGCAGTTCTTC. Complete variable domain (other parts from reference TRBV7-3 and TRBJ2-1): GAGVSQTPSNKVTEKGKYVELRCDPISGHTALYWYRQSLGQGPEFLIYFQGTGAADDSGLPNDRFFAVRPEGSVSTLKIQRTERGDSAVYLCASSFLAGGPQEQFFGPGTRLTVL.

The chain recombines TRBV5-1 with TRBJ2-5, with TRBD1 matching over 7 bases. The CDR3 has 13 residues. From germline, CDR1 is SGHRS and CDR2 YFSETQ. The ends lost 4 bases at V and 5 bases at J; junction bases unmatched: 5. The DNA for the CDR3 is TGCGCCAGCAGCCCAAAGGGGGCCGAGACCCAGTACTTC. It is translated as CASSPKGAETQYF.

V usage is TRBV23-1 and J usage is TRBJ2-5; TRBD1 might be the D (5 bases). TRBV23-1 counts as an open reading frame of uncertain function. The CDR3 is 15 residues long. V was pared by 4 bases and J by 4 bases, with 16 bases between. The CDR3 DNA reads as TGCGCCAGCAGTCGGTTCAGGGTGGAGAGAGAGACCCAGTACTTC. It encodes CASSRFRVERETQYF.

The chain combines TRBV9 with TRBJ2-1; 13 nucleotides line up with TRBD2. With 6 bases clipped from V and 8 bases from J, the junction kept 8 bases outside the gene matches. CDR1 and CDR2 (germline): SGDLS, YYNGEE. The CDR3 extends over 15 amino acids. CDR3 residues: CASTKELAGGDEQFF. Here the CDR3 DNA reads TGTGCCAGCACCAAAGAACTAGCGGGAGGGGATGAGCAGTTCTTC.

The chain joins TRBV18 to TRBJ1-1; 9 positions agree with TRBD1. CDR3 size: 14 residues. Trimming took 4 bases from V and 4 from J; bases not matched to a gene: 4. From germline, CDR1 is KGHSH and CDR2 LQKENI. Here the CDR3 DNA reads TGTGCCAGCTCACAACAGGGGGCTTTCACTGAAGCTTTCTTT. Its protein product is CASSQQGAFTEAFF.

This sequence joins TRBV30 and TRBJ2-3; 12 positions agree with TRBD2. The germline CDR1 and CDR2 sequences are GTSNPN and SVGIG (reference sequence). There are 16 residues in the CDR3. The ends lost 2 bases at V and 4 bases at J; junction bases unmatched: 7. The CDR3 is CAWSILAGGLADTQYF. CDR3 nucleotide sequence: TGTGCCTGGAGTATTCTAGCGGGGGGGTTGGCAGATACGCAGTATTTT.

This chain links TRBV7-9 with TRBJ2-3; no definite D call. This CDR3 contains 13 residues. Germline CDR1 reads SEHNR; CDR2 reads FQNEAQ (reference sequence). Trimming took off 5 bases at V and 5 bases at J, with 11 bases between the two ends. The DNA for the CDR3 is TGTGCCAGCAGCCCAAGCACCCTAGATACGCAGTATTTT. Translation gives CASSPSTLDTQYF.

This clone was recorded once. The chain recombines TRBV18 with TRBJ2-2; 8 bases agree with TRBD1. Trimming cost V 2 bases and J 7 bases; bases outside gene matches: 9. The CDR3 extends over 16 amino acids. Germline assignment: CDR1 KGHSH and CDR2 LQKENI. CDR3 nucleotide sequence: TGTGCCAGCTCACCAGCGGTCAGGGGGCGAGACGGGGAGCTGTTTTTT. It is translated as CASSPAVRGRDGELFF.

The chain combines TRBV14 with TRBJ1-1, with TRBD1 identical over 8 bases. The CDR3 runs to 16 residues. The ends lost 4 bases at V and 2 bases at J; junction bases unmatched: 9. Germline CDR1 SGHDN, CDR2 FVKESK. The CDR3 nucleotides are TGTGCCAGCAGCCTACGAACAGGGGGTAGAAACACTGAAGCTTTCTTT. This translates into CASSLRTGGRNTEAFF.

The genes are TRBV9 and TRBJ2-2, with D tentatively TRBD2 (6 bases). CDR3 length equals 13 residues. Germline V gene data show CDR1 as SGDLS and CDR2 as YYNGEE. V was clipped by 4 bases and J by 7 bases, with 11 bases between them. CDR3 loop: CASSPGVVGELFF. In DNA form, the CDR3 reads TGTGCCAGCAGCCCGGGGGTCGTCGGGGAGCTGTTTTTT.

This clone was detected a few times. The rearrangement joins TRBV27 to TRBJ2-7, with 7 bases matching TRBD1. V was clipped by 5 bases and J by 4 bases; unmatched bases: 14. The CDR3 spans 16 residues. Germline CDR1 MNHEY, CDR2 SMNVEV (reference sequence). The chain's CDR3 is CASSPTLRDSKYEQYF. The CDR3 DNA is TGTGCCAGCAGTCCTACCCTCCGGGACAGCAAATACGAGCAGTACTTC.

This clone was observed a handful of times. The chain has TRBV4-3 and TRBJ2-3; D gene unclear. V shed 0 bases and J shed 4 bases, with 17 bases lying between them. In germline, CDR1 is LGHNA, CDR2 YSLEER. CDR3 length: 17 amino acids. This CDR3 is CASSQEGLGGEADTQYF. The CDR3 bases are TGCGCCAGCAGCCAAGAAGGCTTAGGCGGTGAAGCAGATACGCAGTATTTT.

The chain links TRBV5-1 to TRBJ2-1; 7 bases match TRBD1. This CDR3 comprises 14 residues. Germline values: CDR1 SGHRS, CDR2 YFSETQ. Unmatched junction bases numbered 1, after V lost 0 bases and J lost 4 bases. CDR3 nucleotides: TGCGCCAGCAGCTTGGCGGACAGGTACAATGAGCAGTTCTTC. Translating it yields CASSLADRYNEQFF. The variable domain in full, completed from reference TRBV5-1 and TRBJ2-1, reads KAGVTQTPRYLIKTRGQQVTLSCSPISGHRSVSWYQQTPGQGLQFLFEYFSETQRNKGNFPGRFSGRQFSNSRSEMNVSTLELGDSALYLCASSLADRYNEQFFGPGTRLTVL.

The chain employs TRBV5-8 and TRBJ1-2; 8 bases fit TRBD1. V was clipped by 6 bases and J by 4 bases; unmatched bases: 2. The CDR3 is 12 residues long. Germline V gives CDR1 SGHTS, CDR2 YDEGEE. CDR3 coding DNA: TGTGCCAGCACTGGGACAGGCTATGGCTACACCTTC. Encoded protein: CASTGTGYGYTF.

DNA for the CDR3: TGTGCCAGTAGTATGGGGACAGGCGGCATGAACACTGAAGCTTTCTTT. Its translation is CASSMGTGGMNTEAFF. The rearrangement links TRBV19 to TRBJ1-1; 8 bases map to TRBD1. Trimming at V came to 3 bases and at J to 0 bases, leaving 6 bases not matched to a gene. The germline V gene encodes CDR1 LNHDA and CDR2 SQIVND (reference sequence). The CDR3 is 16 residues long. The full variable domain, with the rest looked up from reference TRBV19 and TRBJ1-1, is DGGITQSPKYLFRKEGQNVTLSCEQNLNHDAMYWYRQDPGQGLRLIYYSQIVNDFQKGDIAEGYSVSREKKESFPLTVTSAQKNPTAFYLCASSMGTGGMNTEAFFGQGTRLTVV.